Listed here are 21 T cell receptor beta chains from one sample, sequenced in a study of T cell changes during pregnancy in multiple sclerosis (dated by TCRdb to about 2019). Library preparation employed the immunoSEQ multiplex PCR assay. TCRdb's version of the immuneACCESS table is confined to in-frame rearrangements and falls short of the full clone set. An unresolved V gene accounts for under half of the shortfall where checked; the remainder is of unknown origin. The sample contains roughly 63,000 clones, roughly 88% of them found a single time. The ten largest make up roughly 2.2% of the sample. Sequenced here: peripheral blood, sampled in the second trimester of pregnancy. Every receptor here comes from a female donor in good health, enrolled as a control in a pregnancy study.

The chain recombines TRBV4-1 with TRBJ1-1; D call uncertain. Trimming removed 0 bases from V and 1 base from J, with 12 bases in between. The CDR3 spans 16 residues. Germline V gives CDR1 MGHRA, CDR2 YSYEKL. The CDR3 spells CASSQERYAGNTEAFF. In DNA, the CDR3 is TGCGCCAGCAGCCAAGAGCGTTATGCCGGGAACACTGAAGCTTTCTTT.

The chain combines TRBV6-5 with TRBJ2-7, with a tentative D call TRBD1 (6 bases). The length of the CDR3 is 14 residues. CDR1 is MNHEY and CDR2 is SVGAGI in the germline V gene. V shed 6 bases and J shed 4 bases, with 16 bases lying between them. CDR3 DNA: TGTGCCAGCAGCCTACAGGGATCGAGGTACGAGCAGTACTTC. Translating gives CASSLQGSRYEQYF.

The rearrangement uses TRBV12-5 and TRBJ2-1; 11 nucleotides align to TRBD2. The CDR3 has 19 amino acids. The V segment lost 6 bases and the J segment 7 bases; nucleotides outside the gene matches: 20. The germline gives CDR1 LGHNT, CDR2 FRNRAP. CDR3 residues: CASGPRPDPLAGVLNEQFF. The CDR3 DNA reads TGTGCTAGTGGCCCGAGACCGGACCCACTAGCGGGGGTGTTGAATGAGCAGTTCTTC.

V usage is TRBV9 and J usage is TRBJ2-1; 10 bases fit TRBD2. The length of the CDR3 is 16 residues. V gave up 3 bases and J gave up 6 bases; unmatched junction bases: 9. CDR1 and CDR2 (germline): SGDLS, YYNGEE. In DNA form, the CDR3 reads TGTGCCAGCAGCGGTGGGGCTAGCGGGGGAGGCAATGAGCAGTTCTTC. Its protein is CASSGGASGGGNEQFF.

The chain couples TRBV18 to TRBJ1-3; 7 bases align to TRBD1. V shed 2 bases and J 1 base; nucleotides not matched to a gene: 8. This CDR3 is 17 amino acids long. Germline CDR1 KGHSH, CDR2 LQKENI. In DNA, the CDR3 is TGTGCCAGCTCACCAGGAGTAGGGACAGCTTCTGGAAACACCATATATTTT. Its translation: CASSPGVGTASGNTIYF.

The V and J genes are TRBV10-2 and TRBJ1-2; D uncertain. Germline V lookup: CDR1 WSHSY, CDR2 SAAADI. CDR3 size: 13 residues. The V end lost 0 bases, the J end lost 5 bases, and 7 bases lay between the germline ends. The DNA of the CDR3 is TGCGCCAGCAGTGAGTCCAGAGGGTATGGCTACACCTTC. Translation gives CASSESRGYGYTF.

The rearrangement joins TRBV19 to TRBJ2-7; D perhaps matches TRBD2 (5 bases). The V end lost 3 bases, the J end lost 2 bases, and 14 bases lay between the germline ends. In germline, CDR1 is LNHDA, CDR2 SQIVND (reference sequence). The length of the CDR3 is 15 residues. The CDR3 loop is CASSISIRGTYEQYF. As DNA, the CDR3 is TGTGCCAGTAGTATTTCGATTCGGGGAACCTACGAGCAGTACTTC.

V is TRBV4-2 and J is TRBJ2-1, with 9 bases that match TRBD2. The CDR3 consists of 16 residues. V lost 1 base and J lost 5; bases outside the gene matches: 6. Germline CDR1 reads LGHNA; CDR2 reads YNFKEQ. The CDR3 region is CASSQVLAGTHNEQFF. Here the CDR3 DNA reads TGTGCCAGCAGCCAAGTTCTAGCGGGGACTCACAATGAGCAGTTCTTC.

The chain has TRBV5-8 and TRBJ2-7; TRBD1 is a possible D gene (6 bases). The length of the CDR3 is 15 residues. V dropped 2 bases and J dropped 0 bases, with 12 bases sitting between them. Germline V CDR1 and CDR2: SGHTS, YDEGEE. DNA of the CDR3: TGTGCCAGCAGCTTACACAGGGTGAACTCCTACGAGCAGTACTTC. The encoded protein is CASSLHRVNSYEQYF.

This rearrangement joins TRBV6-5 to TRBJ1-1; the D gene is possibly TRBD1 (5 bases). Germline V gives CDR1 MNHEY, CDR2 SVGAGI. The CDR3 extends over 15 amino acids. V lost 1 base to trimming and J lost 4 bases, with 13 bases between them. The CDR3 reads CASSYFAQAVTEAFF. CDR3 bases: TGTGCCAGCAGTTACTTTGCACAGGCGGTCACTGAAGCTTTCTTT.

The chain couples TRBV6-5 to TRBJ2-1; 11 positions agree with TRBD2. The CDR3 is made up of 13 amino acids. The V and J ends lost 6 bases and 9 bases, in that order; junction bases with no gene match: 4. Germline CDR1 MNHEY, CDR2 SVGAGI. In DNA form, the CDR3 reads TGTGCCAGCAGGACTAGCGGGGCCGTTGAGCAGTTCTTC. This codes for CASRTSGAVEQFF.

The rearrangement joins TRBV20-1 to TRBJ2-7, with D unclear. V was cut by 0 bases and J by 7 bases, with 7 bases left in between. This CDR3 comprises 11 residues. Germline values: CDR1 DFQATT, CDR2 SNEGSKA (reference sequence). The CDR3 sequence is CSARESVEQYF. In DNA, the CDR3 is TGCAGTGCTAGAGAGTCTGTGGAGCAGTACTTC.

The chain is built from TRBV27 and TRBJ2-7, with 13 bases that match TRBD2. CDR3 length: 15 amino acids. Losses at the gene ends were 5 bases for V and 7 bases for J; bases not matched to a gene: 8. Germline V gives CDR1 MNHEY, CDR2 SMNVEV (reference sequence). The CDR3 here is CASSPWTSGRGEQYF. The CDR3, as DNA: TGTGCCAGCAGTCCGTGGACTAGCGGGAGAGGAGAGCAGTACTTC.

This sequence joins TRBV19 and TRBJ1-2, with D possibly matching TRBD1 (5 bases). V lost 1 base, J lost 2 bases, and 14 bases lay in between. Germline values: CDR1 LNHDA, CDR2 SQIVND (reference sequence). This CDR3 has 16 residues. The CDR3: CASSIGQGGPNYGYTF. In DNA form, the CDR3 reads TGTGCCAGTAGTATAGGGCAGGGAGGGCCCAACTATGGCTACACCTTC.

The J gene is TRBJ2-2, the V gene TRBV7-9; a possible D gene is TRBD2 (5 bases). In germline, CDR1 is SEHNR, CDR2 FQNEAQ (reference sequence). V lost 9 bases and J 0 bases, leaving 17 bases between the germline ends. CDR3 length: 16 amino acids. The CDR3 here is CARAESGGANTGELFF. In nucleotides, the CDR3 is TGTGCCAGAGCTGAGAGCGGTGGAGCGAACACCGGGGAGCTGTTTTTT.

The chain combines TRBV4-1 with TRBJ1-2; D not certain. Looked up from germline, CDR1 is MGHRA and CDR2 is YSYEKL. V was shortened by 4 bases and J by 5 bases, with 14 bases between the two germline ends. This CDR3 has 14 residues. Here the CDR3 reads CASSPTEVGYGYTF. In nucleotides, the CDR3 is TGCGCCAGCAGCCCTACCGAGGTTGGGTATGGCTACACCTTC.

The V gene is TRBV7-8, the J gene TRBJ2-7; 11 bases line up with TRBD2. The trim removed 1 base at V and 0 bases at J, leaving 5 bases unmatched. The CDR3 consists of 17 residues. Germline V lookup: CDR1 SGHVS, CDR2 FQNEAQ. The chain's CDR3 is CASSLVASGRFSYEQYF. DNA for the CDR3: TGTGCCAGCAGCTTAGTGGCTAGCGGGAGGTTCTCCTACGAGCAGTACTTC.

CDR3 sequence: CASGGRGSGNEQFF. In DNA, the CDR3 is TGTGCCAGCGGAGGGCGGGGCTCAGGAAATGAGCAGTTCTTC. The V gene is TRBV7-2, the J gene TRBJ2-1, with D perhaps matching TRBD2 (6 bases). V lost 8 bases and J lost 7, with 18 bases in between. CDR3 length: 14 residues. Germline loops: CDR1 SGHTA, CDR2 FQGNSA. The variable domain in full, completed from reference TRBV7-2 and TRBJ2-1, reads GAGVSQSPSNKVTEKGKDVELRCDPISGHTALYWYRQSLGQGLEFLIYFQGNSAPDKSGLPSDRFSAERTGGSVSTLTIQRTQQEDSAVYLCASGGRGSGNEQFFGPGTRLTVL.

Details on this clone: Compared with germline, one end of the junction differs, possibly owing to a read error. The chain employs TRBV7-3 and TRBJ2-7, with 9 bases aligning to TRBD1. CDR3 size: 16 residues. The germline gives CDR1 SGHTA, CDR2 FQGTGA. CDR3 coding DNA: TGTGCCAGCAGCCTAACATCCGGGACAGGGTCCCCCGAGCAGTACTTC. It encodes CASSLTSGTGSPEQYF.

The chain combines TRBV6-5 with TRBJ2-7, with D possibly matching TRBD2 (5 bases). The CDR3 is made up of 13 amino acids. Germline CDR1 reads MNHEY; CDR2 reads SVGAGI. Trimming cost V 6 bases and J 4 bases, with 13 bases left between them. This CDR3 reads CASRKGVWYEQYF. The CDR3 coding sequence is TGTGCCAGCAGGAAGGGAGTCTGGTACGAGCAGTACTTC.

V usage is TRBV7-9 and J usage is TRBJ2-5; D ambiguous. The germline V and J ends were trimmed by 1 base and 14 bases, with 14 bases remaining between them. Germline values: CDR1 SEHNR, CDR2 FQNEAQ (reference sequence). The CDR3 length is 12 residues. The CDR3 DNA reads TGTGCCAGCAGCTTAGAGCTGCACGTCAATTACTTC. Translated, it gives CASSLELHVNYF.